This T cell receptor (beta chain) emerged from a study of radiation and T cells in renal cell carcinoma. Findings and limits, study-wide: Sampling covered only roughly 0.91 g of each tumor. Compared with controls, irradiated tumors showed greater TCR clonality.

For this clone: The target antigen is unknown.

Germline CDR1 SGHDN, CDR2 FVKESK. After removal of 1 base from V and 0 bases from J, the junction contained 11 bases not matched to a gene. The CDR3 covers 19 residues. Method: immunoSEQ multiplex PCR; TCRdb's copy keeps in-frame clones and lacks some. The data contain roughly 10,000 clones, 50% to 65% of them singletons. Described treatment: treatment-naive control, cytoreductive nephrectomy. The TCR comes from a man aged 35 to 55 with renal cell carcinoma. Sequenced material: tumor tissue, taken from a patient whose treatment was nephrectomy without radiotherapy. The rearrangement links TRBV14 to TRBJ2-1, with TRBD2 identical over 8 bases. The CDR3 DNA sequence: TGTGCCAGCAGCCAAGGCGGGCTAGCGGGCATTGGCTCCTACAATGAGCAGTTCTTC. Translated, it gives CASSQGGLAGIGSYNEQFF.